The rows below give T cell receptor beta chains drawn from one sample of a study of blood T cells in healthy people across ages. TCRdb passed the 5' RACE reads through MiXCR, listing each CDR3 protein once. The sample shows 790,000 or so distinct CDR3 sequences, just over 55% of them seen only once. Sequenced input: blood. The source is a man in his forties in good health. Each CDR3 is given with its conserved first and last residue. The order of the fields is D gene, V gene, J gene, clone size, CDR3 protein, CDR3 DNA. A D gene is named only where the DNA matches it firmly. Clone size is shown for a subset of rows, as once, few, many or a class of expanded clone.

D gene: -; V gene: TRBV15; J gene: TRBJ2-6; clone size: -; CDR3 protein: CATSRDLFSSGANVLTF; CDR3 DNA: TGTGCCACCAGCAGAGACCTATTTAGTTCTGGGGCCAACGTCCTGACTTTC
D gene: TRBD1; V gene: TRBV9; J gene: TRBJ1-2; clone size: once; CDR3 protein: CASSVAPGQPNYGYTF; CDR3 DNA: TGTGCCAGCAGCGTCGCGCCGGGACAGCCCAACTATGGCTACACCTTC
D gene: TRBD2; V gene: TRBV4-3; J gene: TRBJ2-3; clone size: once; CDR3 protein: CASSQVRWLAGNTDTQYF; CDR3 DNA: TGCGCCAGCAGCCAAGTTAGGTGGCTAGCGGGCAACACAGATACGCAGTATTTT
D gene: TRBD2; V gene: TRBV6-5; J gene: TRBJ2-3; clone size: -; CDR3 protein: CASSYVLAGARRVDTQYF; CDR3 DNA: TGTGCCAGCAGTTACGTACTAGCGGGGGCCCGCCGAGTAGATACGCAGTATTTT
D gene: -; V gene: TRBV5-1; J gene: TRBJ2-5; clone size: -; CDR3 protein: CASRPERDQETQYF; CDR3 DNA: TGCGCCAGCAGACCTGAAAGGGACCAAGAGACCCAGTACTTC
D gene: TRBD1; V gene: TRBV7-8; J gene: TRBJ2-7; clone size: -; CDR3 protein: CASSFFLGQDTYEQYF; CDR3 DNA: TGTGCCAGCAGCTTCTTCCTCGGACAGGATACCTACGAGCAGTACTTC
D gene: -; V gene: TRBV24-1; J gene: TRBJ1-2; clone size: -; CDR3 protein: CATSDRRNYGYTF; CDR3 DNA: TGTGCCACCAGTGATCGGAGGAACTATGGCTACACCTTC
D gene: -; V gene: TRBV12-3/TRBV12-4; J gene: TRBJ2-3; clone size: -; CDR3 protein: CASSLAEVGDTQYF; CDR3 DNA: TGTGCCAGCAGTTTAGCGGAAGTCGGGGATACGCAGTATTTT
D gene: TRBD1; V gene: TRBV5-1; J gene: TRBJ2-7; clone size: -; CDR3 protein: CASSTGTASSYEQYF; CDR3 DNA: TGCGCCAGCAGCACTGGGACAGCAAGCTCCTACGAGCAGTACTTC
D gene: -; V gene: TRBV20-1; J gene: TRBJ2-7; clone size: -; CDR3 protein: CSARDWAGTYEQYF; CDR3 DNA: TGCAGTGCTAGAGATTGGGCAGGGACCTACGAGCAGTACTTC
D gene: -; V gene: TRBV15; J gene: TRBJ1-1; clone size: -; CDR3 protein: CATSREVYTEAFF; CDR3 DNA: TGTGCCACCAGCAGAGAAGTCTACACTGAAGCTTTCTTT
D gene: TRBD2; V gene: TRBV14; J gene: TRBJ2-5; clone size: -; CDR3 protein: CASSPLAAPQRNEQYF; CDR3 DNA: TGTGCCAGCAGCCCACTAGCGGCCCCGCAGCGGAATGAGCAGTACTTC
D gene: -; V gene: TRBV11-2; J gene: TRBJ2-3; clone size: -; CDR3 protein: CASGFRAGITDTQYF; CDR3 DNA: TGTGCCAGCGGCTTTCGGGCGGGGATCACAGATACGCAGTATTTT
D gene: -; V gene: TRBV9; J gene: TRBJ2-3; clone size: few; CDR3 protein: CASSAAGADRGTQYF; CDR3 DNA: TGTGCCAGCAGCGCGGCCGGGGCGGACAGAGGTACGCAGTATTTT
D gene: -; V gene: TRBV20-1; J gene: TRBJ2-6; clone size: -; CDR3 protein: CSARGTRSGANVLTF; CDR3 DNA: TGCAGTGCTAGGGGGACTCGGTCTGGGGCCAACGTCCTGACTTTC
D gene: -; V gene: TRBV30; J gene: TRBJ2-6; clone size: -; CDR3 protein: CAWSGDPLANVLTF; CDR3 DNA: TGTGCCTGGAGTGGGGACCCCCTGGCCAACGTCCTGACTTTC
D gene: -; V gene: TRBV5-6; J gene: TRBJ2-6; clone size: -; CDR3 protein: CASSLRLNRAGANVLTF; CDR3 DNA: TGTGCCAGCAGCTTAAGACTTAACAGGGCTGGGGCCAACGTCCTGACTTTC
D gene: -; V gene: TRBV25-1; J gene: TRBJ2-5; clone size: few; CDR3 protein: CASSGPRVEATQYF; CDR3 DNA: TGTGCCAGCAGTGGTCCAAGGGTCGAGGCGACCCAGTACTTC
D gene: -; V gene: TRBV20-1; J gene: TRBJ2-3; clone size: few; CDR3 protein: CSAPLGTDTQYF; CDR3 DNA: TGCAGTGCCCCCTTGGGCACAGATACGCAGTATTTT
D gene: TRBD2; V gene: TRBV7-2; J gene: TRBJ2-3; clone size: -; CDR3 protein: CASSLENGGRADTQYF; CDR3 DNA: TGTGCCAGCAGCTTAGAAAACGGCGGGAGGGCAGATACGCAGTATTTT
D gene: TRBD1; V gene: TRBV4-3; J gene: TRBJ2-4; clone size: -; CDR3 protein: CASSQDGSGQPNIQYF; CDR3 DNA: TGCGCCAGCAGCCAAGATGGATCGGGACAGCCAAACATTCAGTACTTC
D gene: -; V gene: TRBV25-1; J gene: TRBJ1-4; clone size: few; CDR3 protein: CASSETGPEKLFF; CDR3 DNA: TGTGCCAGCAGTGAAACCGGACCCGAAAAACTGTTTTTT
D gene: -; V gene: TRBV20-1; J gene: TRBJ1-2; clone size: few; CDR3 protein: CSAESYFNYGYTF; CDR3 DNA: TGCAGTGCCGAGTCGTATTTTAACTATGGCTACACCTTC
D gene: -; V gene: TRBV2; J gene: TRBJ2-5; clone size: -; CDR3 protein: CASQRWADQETQYF; CDR3 DNA: TGTGCCAGTCAGAGATGGGCGGACCAAGAGACCCAGTACTTC
D gene: TRBD1; V gene: TRBV7-9; J gene: TRBJ2-7; clone size: -; CDR3 protein: CASSPSPRDRGLGWYF; CDR3 DNA: TGTGCCAGCAGCCCGAGTCCCCGGGACAGGGGACTTGGGTGGTACTTC
D gene: -; V gene: TRBV9; J gene: TRBJ2-5; clone size: -; CDR3 protein: CASSVGGGEETQYF; CDR3 DNA: TGTGCCAGCAGCGTAGGTGGAGGGGAAGAGACCCAGTACTTC
D gene: -; V gene: TRBV5-1; J gene: TRBJ2-7; clone size: many; CDR3 protein: CASTTSGTYEQYF; CDR3 DNA: TGCGCCAGCACAACGTCCGGGACCTACGAGCAGTACTTC
D gene: TRBD2; V gene: TRBV15; J gene: TRBJ2-7; clone size: few; CDR3 protein: CATSSPHVLAGGQLYEQYF; CDR3 DNA: TGTGCCACCAGCAGCCCCCATGTACTAGCGGGAGGGCAACTATACGAGCAGTACTTC
D gene: TRBD2; V gene: TRBV4-3; J gene: TRBJ2-7; clone size: few; CDR3 protein: CASSQVPAGGTYEQYF; CDR3 DNA: TGCGCCAGCAGCCAGGTGCCAGCGGGAGGGACCTACGAGCAGTACTTC
D gene: TRBD2; V gene: TRBV10-3; J gene: TRBJ2-5; clone size: -; CDR3 protein: CAIRGTSGRSETQYF; CDR3 DNA: TGTGCCATCAGGGGGACTAGCGGGAGGTCAGAGACCCAGTACTTC
D gene: -; V gene: TRBV18; J gene: TRBJ1-2; clone size: -; CDR3 protein: CASSYQQGRHDGYTF; CDR3 DNA: TGTGCCAGCTCTTACCAGCAGGGGCGTCACGATGGCTACACCTTC
D gene: -; V gene: TRBV10-3; J gene: TRBJ1-2; clone size: few; CDR3 protein: CAISESGIGLGYTF; CDR3 DNA: TGTGCCATCAGTGAGTCGGGCATTGGCCTAGGCTACACCTTC
D gene: -; V gene: TRBV4-3; J gene: TRBJ2-7; clone size: -; CDR3 protein: CASSQGEWDEQYF; CDR3 DNA: TGCGCCAGCAGCCAAGGGGAGTGGGACGAGCAGTACTTC
D gene: TRBD1; V gene: TRBV29-1; J gene: TRBJ2-3; clone size: -; CDR3 protein: CSVRGGDTQYF; CDR3 DNA: TGCAGCGTCCGAGGGGGCGATACGCAGTATTTT
D gene: -; V gene: TRBV11-2; J gene: TRBJ2-5; clone size: -; CDR3 protein: CASSLRRDTLTTETQYF; CDR3 DNA: TGTGCCAGCAGCCTAAGGAGGGATACGCTGACAACAGAGACCCAGTACTTC
D gene: -; V gene: TRBV9; J gene: TRBJ2-5; clone size: few; CDR3 protein: CASSVDKWDTSETQYF; CDR3 DNA: TGTGCCAGCAGCGTAGACAAATGGGACACTTCAGAGACCCAGTACTTC
D gene: TRBD1; V gene: TRBV7-2; J gene: TRBJ1-5; clone size: -; CDR3 protein: CASSTQGAGGNQPQHF; CDR3 DNA: TGTGCCAGCAGCACTCAGGGGGCCGGGGGCAATCAGCCCCAGCATTTT
D gene: -; V gene: TRBV20-1; J gene: TRBJ2-1; clone size: -; CDR3 protein: CSATNPLGAASYNEQFF; CDR3 DNA: TGCAGTGCTACTAATCCCTTGGGAGCGGCCTCCTACAATGAGCAGTTCTTC
D gene: TRBD1; V gene: TRBV18; J gene: TRBJ1-5; clone size: few; CDR3 protein: CASSPTGDSNQPQHF; CDR3 DNA: TGTGCCAGCTCACCGACAGGGGATAGCAATCAGCCCCAGCATTTT
D gene: -; V gene: TRBV11-3; J gene: TRBJ2-7; clone size: -; CDR3 protein: CASSLVGGRFREQYF; CDR3 DNA: TGTGCCAGCAGCTTAGTGGGGGGAAGGTTTCGCGAGCAGTACTTC
D gene: -; V gene: TRBV7-2; J gene: TRBJ1-2; clone size: few; CDR3 protein: CASSPTSGQGYGYTF; CDR3 DNA: TGTGCCAGCAGCCCAACCTCCGGCCAAGGCTATGGCTACACCTTC
D gene: -; V gene: TRBV19; J gene: TRBJ2-5; clone size: -; CDR3 protein: CASGRGAPETQYF; CDR3 DNA: TGTGCCAGTGGCCGGGGGGCCCCGGAGACCCAGTACTTC
D gene: TRBD1; V gene: TRBV2; J gene: TRBJ1-5; clone size: -; CDR3 protein: CASRGTGANQPQHF; CDR3 DNA: TGTGCCAGCAGGGGGACAGGAGCGAATCAGCCCCAGCATTTT
D gene: TRBD2; V gene: TRBV5-1; J gene: TRBJ2-7; clone size: -; CDR3 protein: CASRWDGTSGRDEQYF; CDR3 DNA: TGCGCCAGCAGATGGGACGGGACTAGCGGGAGAGACGAGCAGTACTTC
D gene: TRBD1; V gene: TRBV3-1; J gene: TRBJ2-3; clone size: -; CDR3 protein: CASSRRETGVWDTQYF; CDR3 DNA: TGTGCCAGCTCTCGTCGCGAGACAGGGGTCTGGGATACGCAGTATTTT
D gene: TRBD1; V gene: TRBV5-1; J gene: TRBJ2-6; clone size: -; CDR3 protein: CASSLLPGTGGSGANVLTF; CDR3 DNA: TGCGCCAGCAGCCTCCTTCCCGGGACAGGGGGCTCTGGGGCCAACGTCCTGACTTTC
D gene: -; V gene: TRBV28; J gene: TRBJ1-2; clone size: few; CDR3 protein: CAVPGPRLTVNGYTF; CDR3 DNA: TGTGCCGTTCCGGGACCGAGACTAACTGTGAATGGCTACACCTTC
D gene: TRBD1; V gene: TRBV29-1; J gene: TRBJ2-7; clone size: -; CDR3 protein: CSVVKSRGSYEQYF; CDR3 DNA: TGCAGCGTTGTTAAGTCCAGGGGGTCCTACGAGCAGTACTTC
D gene: -; V gene: TRBV12-3/TRBV12-4; J gene: TRBJ2-5; clone size: few; CDR3 protein: CASQMGETQYF; CDR3 DNA: TGTGCCAGCCAAATGGGAGAGACCCAGTACTTC
D gene: TRBD1; V gene: TRBV20-1; J gene: TRBJ2-5; clone size: few; CDR3 protein: CSARNPGQGQETQYF; CDR3 DNA: TGCAGTGCTAGAAACCCGGGACAGGGACAAGAGACCCAGTACTTC
D gene: -; V gene: TRBV6-1; J gene: TRBJ1-5; clone size: once; CDR3 protein: CASSVPSEQPQHF; CDR3 DNA: TGTGCCAGCAGTGTCCCTTCCGAACAGCCCCAGCATTTT
D gene: TRBD2; V gene: TRBV20-1; J gene: TRBJ2-1; clone size: -; CDR3 protein: CSALDPGSASGTPYNEQFF; CDR3 DNA: TGCAGTGCACTAGACCCCGGATCGGCTAGCGGGACCCCCTACAATGAGCAGTTCTTC
D gene: TRBD1; V gene: TRBV9; J gene: TRBJ2-2; clone size: -; CDR3 protein: CASSVGDRVYTGELFF; CDR3 DNA: TGTGCCAGCAGCGTAGGGGACAGGGTATACACCGGGGAGCTGTTTTTT
D gene: TRBD1; V gene: TRBV5-1; J gene: TRBJ2-3; clone size: -; CDR3 protein: CASSATGEDTQYF; CDR3 DNA: TGCGCCAGCAGCGCGACAGGGGAAGATACGCAGTATTTT
D gene: TRBD2; V gene: TRBV4-1; J gene: TRBJ2-5; clone size: -; CDR3 protein: CASSQGGTSGMGQYF; CDR3 DNA: TGCGCCAGCAGCCAAGGGGGGACTAGCGGTATGGGGCAGTACTTC
D gene: -; V gene: TRBV5-1; J gene: TRBJ2-2; clone size: -; CDR3 protein: CASSLAGPTGELFF; CDR3 DNA: TGCGCCAGCAGCTTGGCCGGACCGACCGGGGAGCTGTTTTTT
D gene: -; V gene: TRBV20-1; J gene: TRBJ2-7; clone size: -; CDR3 protein: CSAIRDPEGLEQYF; CDR3 DNA: TGCAGTGCTATCCGCGACCCCGAGGGGCTCGAGCAGTACTTC